This record covers a single T cell receptor beta chain. Its specificity is unknown. The data originate from a study of cytomegalovirus exposure and HLA in healthy donors. Findings and caveats of the study: The TCR clusters that emerged in the first cohort tended, a later analysis found, to co-occur in the 120 or so validation repertoires. In vitro confirmation showed three CMV-associated chains to be CMV antigen specific. TCR beta chains numbering roughly 150 were designated cytomegalovirus-associated.

The repertoire was sequenced with immunoSEQ multiplex PCR; TCRdb's copy has only in-frame clones and lacks some. The sample has about 60,000 clones, 95% to 96% seen once. The germline V gene has CDR1 SNHLY and CDR2 FYNNEI. CDR3 length: 13 amino acids. V was cut by 5 bases and J by 4 bases, with 10 bases left in between. The donors were members of the roughly 120-subject validation cohort (separate from the approximately 650-subject first cohort). V is TRBV2 and J is TRBJ2-3; D remains ambiguous. The sequenced sample consisted of PBMCs. This receptor was taken from a man aged 18 to 29 in good health and CMV-seronegative. CDR3 DNA: TGTGCCAGCAGTCAACCTGGGCCAGATACGCAGTATTTT. This encodes CASSQPGPDTQYF.